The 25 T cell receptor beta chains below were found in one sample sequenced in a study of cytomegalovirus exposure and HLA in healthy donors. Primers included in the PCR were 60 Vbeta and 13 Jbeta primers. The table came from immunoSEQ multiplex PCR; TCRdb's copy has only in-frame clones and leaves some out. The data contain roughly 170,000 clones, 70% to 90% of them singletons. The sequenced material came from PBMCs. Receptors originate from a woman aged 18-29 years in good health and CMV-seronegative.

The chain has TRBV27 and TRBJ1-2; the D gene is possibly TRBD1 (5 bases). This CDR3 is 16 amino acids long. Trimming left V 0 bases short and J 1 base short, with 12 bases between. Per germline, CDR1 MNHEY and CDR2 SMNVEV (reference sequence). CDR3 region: CASSLSSWTNNYGYTF. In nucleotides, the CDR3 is TGTGCCAGCAGTTTATCCAGCTGGACAAATAACTATGGCTACACCTTC.

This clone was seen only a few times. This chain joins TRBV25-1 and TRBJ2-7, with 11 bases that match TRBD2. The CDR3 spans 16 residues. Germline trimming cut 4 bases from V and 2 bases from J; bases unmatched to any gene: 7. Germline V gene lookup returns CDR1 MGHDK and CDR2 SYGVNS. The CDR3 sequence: CASSVQTSGMTYEQYF. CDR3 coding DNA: TGTGCCAGCAGTGTACAGACTAGCGGGATGACCTACGAGCAGTACTTC.

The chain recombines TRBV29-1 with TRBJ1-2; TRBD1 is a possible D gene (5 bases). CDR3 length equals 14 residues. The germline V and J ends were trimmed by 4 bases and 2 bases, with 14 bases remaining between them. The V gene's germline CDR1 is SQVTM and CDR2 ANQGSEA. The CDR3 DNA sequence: TGCAGCGTTGGCCACCCGACAGAGAACTATGGCTACACCTTC. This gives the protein CSVGHPTENYGYTF.

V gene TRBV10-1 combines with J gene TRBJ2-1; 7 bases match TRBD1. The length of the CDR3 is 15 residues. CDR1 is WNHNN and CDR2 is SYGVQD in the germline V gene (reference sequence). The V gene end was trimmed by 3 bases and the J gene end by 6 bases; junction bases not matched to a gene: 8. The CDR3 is CASSDSRGPRNEQFF. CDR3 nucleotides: TGCGCCAGCAGTGATTCTAGGGGGCCACGCAATGAGCAGTTCTTC.

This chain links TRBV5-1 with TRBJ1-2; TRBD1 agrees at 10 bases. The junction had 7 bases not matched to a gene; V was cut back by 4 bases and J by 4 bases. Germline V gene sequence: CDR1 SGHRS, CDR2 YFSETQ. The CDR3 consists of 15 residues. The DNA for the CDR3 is TGCGCCAGCAGCGCCGGGACAGGGGTAGGCTATGGCTACACCTTC. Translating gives CASSAGTGVGYGYTF. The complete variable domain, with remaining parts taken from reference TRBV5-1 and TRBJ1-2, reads KAGVTQTPRYLIKTRGQQVTLSCSPISGHRSVSWYQQTPGQGLQFLFEYFSETQRNKGNFPGRFSGRQFSNSRSEMNVSTLELGDSALYLCASSAGTGVGYGYTFGSGTRLTVV.

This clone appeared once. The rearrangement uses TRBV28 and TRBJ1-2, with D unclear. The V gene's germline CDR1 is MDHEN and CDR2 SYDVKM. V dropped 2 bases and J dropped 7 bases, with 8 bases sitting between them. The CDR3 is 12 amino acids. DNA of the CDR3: TGTGCCAGCAGTTTAAACAGCCTTGGCTACACCTTC. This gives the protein CASSLNSLGYTF.

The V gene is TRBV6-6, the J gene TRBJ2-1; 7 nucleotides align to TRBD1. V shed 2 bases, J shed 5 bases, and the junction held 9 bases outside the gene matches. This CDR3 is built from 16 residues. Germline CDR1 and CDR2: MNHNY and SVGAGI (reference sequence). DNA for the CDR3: TGTGCCAGCAGTTACCCGTGGGGGACAGTAGACAATGAGCAGTTCTTC. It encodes CASSYPWGTVDNEQFF.

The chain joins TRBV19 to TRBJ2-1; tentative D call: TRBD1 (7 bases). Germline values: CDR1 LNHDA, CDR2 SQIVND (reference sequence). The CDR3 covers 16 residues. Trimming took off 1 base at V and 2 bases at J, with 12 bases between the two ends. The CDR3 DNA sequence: TGTGCCAGTAGTATAGCAGGGGGAGGAGCCTACAATGAGCAGTTCTTC. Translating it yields CASSIAGGGAYNEQFF.

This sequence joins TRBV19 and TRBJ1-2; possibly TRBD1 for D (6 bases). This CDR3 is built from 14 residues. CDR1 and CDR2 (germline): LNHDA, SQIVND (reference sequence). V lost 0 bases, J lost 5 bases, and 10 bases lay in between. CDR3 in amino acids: CASSIDTGQYGYTF. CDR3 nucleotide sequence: TGTGCCAGTAGTATAGACACCGGACAGTATGGCTACACCTTC.

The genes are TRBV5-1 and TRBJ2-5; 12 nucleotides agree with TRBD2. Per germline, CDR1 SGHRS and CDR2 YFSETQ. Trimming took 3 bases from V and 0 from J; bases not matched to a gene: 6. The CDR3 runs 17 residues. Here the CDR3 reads CASSWGRLAGDQETQYF. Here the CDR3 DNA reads TGCGCCAGCAGCTGGGGTAGACTAGCGGGAGACCAAGAGACCCAGTACTTC.

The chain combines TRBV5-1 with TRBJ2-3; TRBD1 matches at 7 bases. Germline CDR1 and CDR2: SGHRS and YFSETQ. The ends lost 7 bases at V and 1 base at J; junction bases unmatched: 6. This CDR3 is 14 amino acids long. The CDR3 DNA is TGCGCCAGCGCCACCGGGACAGGCACAGATACGCAGTATTTT. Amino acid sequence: CASATGTGTDTQYF.

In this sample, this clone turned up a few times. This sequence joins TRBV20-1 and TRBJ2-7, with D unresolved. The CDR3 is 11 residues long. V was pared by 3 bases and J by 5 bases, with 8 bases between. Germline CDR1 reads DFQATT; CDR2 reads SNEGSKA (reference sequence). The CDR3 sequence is CSASSPHEQYF. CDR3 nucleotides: TGCAGTGCTAGTTCTCCCCACGAGCAGTACTTC.

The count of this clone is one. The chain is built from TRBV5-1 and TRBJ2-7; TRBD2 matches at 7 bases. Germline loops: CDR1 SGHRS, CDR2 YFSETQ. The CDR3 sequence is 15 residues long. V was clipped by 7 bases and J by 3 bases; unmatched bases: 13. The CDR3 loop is CASGGDGTPSYEQYF. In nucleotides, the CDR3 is TGCGCCAGCGGGGGGGACGGGACCCCAAGCTACGAGCAGTACTTC.

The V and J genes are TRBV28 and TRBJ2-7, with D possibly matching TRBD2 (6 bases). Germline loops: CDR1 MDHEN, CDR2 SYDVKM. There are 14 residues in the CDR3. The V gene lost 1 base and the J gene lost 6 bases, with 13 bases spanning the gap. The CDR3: CASSLLIPAGEQYF. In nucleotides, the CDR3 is TGTGCCAGCAGTTTATTAATTCCAGCGGGCGAGCAGTACTTC. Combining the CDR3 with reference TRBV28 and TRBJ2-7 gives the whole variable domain DVKVTQSSRYLVKRTGEKVFLECVQDMDHENMFWYRQDPGLGLRLIYFSYDVKMKEKGDIPEGYSVSREKKERFSLILESASTNQTSMYLCASSLLIPAGEQYFGPGTRLTVT.

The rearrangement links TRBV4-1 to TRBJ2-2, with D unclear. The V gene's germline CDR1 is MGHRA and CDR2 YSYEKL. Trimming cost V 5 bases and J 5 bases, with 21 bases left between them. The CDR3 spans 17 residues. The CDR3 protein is CASSGVRTGSTTGELFF. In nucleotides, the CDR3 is TGCGCCAGCAGCGGAGTGAGAACCGGGTCAACAACCGGGGAGCTGTTTTTT.

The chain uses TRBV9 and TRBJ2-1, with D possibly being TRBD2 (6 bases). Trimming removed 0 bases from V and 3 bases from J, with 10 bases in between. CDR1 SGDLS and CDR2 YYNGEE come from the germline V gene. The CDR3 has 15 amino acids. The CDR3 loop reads CASSVGGGIYNEQFF. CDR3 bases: TGTGCCAGCAGCGTAGGTGGCGGGATCTACAATGAGCAGTTCTTC.

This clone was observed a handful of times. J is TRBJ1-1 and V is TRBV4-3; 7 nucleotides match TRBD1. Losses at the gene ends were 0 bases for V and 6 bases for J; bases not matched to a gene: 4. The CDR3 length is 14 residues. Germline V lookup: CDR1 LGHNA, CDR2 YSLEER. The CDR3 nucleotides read TGCGCCAGCAGCCAAGAGAACAGGGGAGCTGAAGCTTTCTTT. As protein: CASSQENRGAEAFF.

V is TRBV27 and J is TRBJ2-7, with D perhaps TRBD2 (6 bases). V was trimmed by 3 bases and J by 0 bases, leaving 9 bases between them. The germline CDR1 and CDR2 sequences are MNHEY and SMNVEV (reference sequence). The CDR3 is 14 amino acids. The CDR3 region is CASSFGTPSYEQYF. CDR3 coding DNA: TGTGCCAGCAGTTTCGGGACTCCCTCCTACGAGCAGTACTTC.

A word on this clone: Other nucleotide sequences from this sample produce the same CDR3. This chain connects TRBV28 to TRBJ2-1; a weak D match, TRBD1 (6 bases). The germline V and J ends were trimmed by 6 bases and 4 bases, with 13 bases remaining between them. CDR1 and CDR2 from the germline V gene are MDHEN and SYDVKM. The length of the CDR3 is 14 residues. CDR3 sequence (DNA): TGTGCCAGCAGCAGGGGATCCCTTTACAATGAGCAGTTCTTC. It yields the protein CASSRGSLYNEQFF.

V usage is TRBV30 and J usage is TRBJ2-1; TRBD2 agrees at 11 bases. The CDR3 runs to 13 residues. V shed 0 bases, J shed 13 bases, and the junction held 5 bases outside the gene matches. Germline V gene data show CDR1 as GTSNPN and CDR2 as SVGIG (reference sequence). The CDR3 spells CAWSVTSGRSQFF. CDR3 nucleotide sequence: TGTGCCTGGAGTGTAACTAGCGGGAGAAGTCAGTTCTTC.

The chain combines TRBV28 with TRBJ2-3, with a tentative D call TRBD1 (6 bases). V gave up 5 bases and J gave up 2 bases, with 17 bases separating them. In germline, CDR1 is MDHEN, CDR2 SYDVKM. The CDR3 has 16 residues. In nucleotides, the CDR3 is TGTGCCAGCAGTCAAATTGACAGGACCCTCACAGATACGCAGTATTTT. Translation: CASSQIDRTLTDTQYF.

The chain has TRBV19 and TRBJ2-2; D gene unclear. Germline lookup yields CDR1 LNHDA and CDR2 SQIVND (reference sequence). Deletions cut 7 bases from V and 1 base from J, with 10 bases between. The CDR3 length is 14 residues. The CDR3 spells CASMSRENTGELFF. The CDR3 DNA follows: TGTGCCAGTATGTCACGAGAGAACACCGGGGAGCTGTTTTTT.

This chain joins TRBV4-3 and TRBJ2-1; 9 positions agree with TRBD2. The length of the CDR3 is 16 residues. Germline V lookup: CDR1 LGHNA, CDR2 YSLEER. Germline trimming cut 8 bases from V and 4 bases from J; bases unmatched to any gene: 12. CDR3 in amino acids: CASSPSSSGNYNEQFF. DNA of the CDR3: TGCGCCAGCTCCCCAAGCTCTAGCGGGAATTACAATGAGCAGTTCTTC.

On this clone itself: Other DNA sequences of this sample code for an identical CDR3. CDR3 coding DNA: TGTGCCAGCAGCCTGGGACAGGGGGGTGGCTACACCTTC. Protein product: CASSLGQGGGYTF. This chain links TRBV7-8 with TRBJ1-2, with 11 bases lining up with TRBD1. CDR1 is SGHVS, CDR2 FQNEAQ, per germline. Unmatched junction bases numbered 3, after V lost 5 bases and J lost 7 bases. The CDR3 spans 13 residues.

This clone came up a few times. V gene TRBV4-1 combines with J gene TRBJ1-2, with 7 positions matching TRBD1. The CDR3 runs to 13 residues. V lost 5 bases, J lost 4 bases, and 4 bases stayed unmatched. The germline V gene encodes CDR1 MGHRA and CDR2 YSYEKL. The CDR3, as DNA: TGCGCCAGCAGCGAAGGGACAGTCTATGGCTACACCTTC. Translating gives CASSEGTVYGYTF.